The clone carrying this T cell receptor (beta chain) was counted ten times or more. No antigen is known for it. These data belong to a study of regulatory T cells in long-lasting Graves disease. Study-wide results and limits: Small sample size may have lowered accuracy. Persistent cases favored TRBV28, TRBJ1-2 and TRBJ2-5. TCR diversity was lower in persistent Graves' patients (versus newly diagnosed ones).

Described time point: persistent/refractory GD, antithyroid drugs over 5 years with positive TRAb. Scientists built the TCR library using RNA that was extracted from PBMCs. To make TCR beta libraries, researchers used iRepertoire HTBI primers and Arm-PCR of CDR3 regions. As processed by the authors: Overall, samples carried over 60 TRBV and around 13 TRBJ segments. Via MiXCR, TCRdb re-called the multiplex PCR reads, giving one row per CDR3 protein. In this record, the V and J calls reflect TCRdb's handling and not the investigators' own analysis. The sample holds 300,000 to 400,000 distinct CDR3 sequences, 15% to 20% seen once. After removal of 6 bases from V and 3 bases from J, the junction contained 14 bases not matched to a gene. Germline assignment: CDR1 MDHEN and CDR2 SYDVKM. The CDR3 runs 17 residues.

The clonotype comes from a female donor with Graves disease. V usage is TRBV28 and J usage is TRBJ2-7, with TRBD2 identical over 10 bases. The sample in question was peripheral blood mononuclear cells (PBMCs), obtained when the disease was refractory, from a patient treated with antithyroid drugs. CDR3 DNA sequence: TGTGCCAGCAGCCCCCGCCTGCAACTAGCGGGAAGCTACGAGCAGTACTTC. It yields the protein CASSPRLQLAGSYEQYF.